Sequencing of this T cell receptor beta chain was carried out in a study of response to subunit inactivated influenza vaccine. The CDR3 has 15 amino acids. Germline V gives CDR1 SGHTA, CDR2 FQGNSA. V dropped 1 base and J dropped 5 bases, with 11 bases sitting between them. TCRdb ran MiXCR on the RT-PCR reads and lists one entry per CDR3 protein. The repertoire holds roughly 760,000 distinct CDR3 sequences, with 21% as singletons. The receptor comes from a man aged 45-60 years who received an inactivated influenza vaccine. V and J are TRBV7-2 and TRBJ2-2; the D is unclear. The source was PBMCs from blood, collected less than 6 days after vaccination. The CDR3 nucleotides read TGTGCCAGCAGCTTAGGATGGGTTGGTACCGGGGAGCTGTTTTTT. This codes for CASSLGWVGTGELFF.